This TCR beta chain was captured in a study of Graves' ophthalmopathy and Graves' hyperthyroidism. Across the whole study: Specimen type is peripheral blood, obtained at initial diagnosis before any treatment.

Germline V gene data show CDR1 as SGHRS and CDR2 as YFSETQ. The ends were cut back, 4 bases at V and 7 bases at J, with 15 bases in the middle. CDR3 size: 15 residues. Only newly diagnosed hyperthyroidism patients aged 18 to 65, with under 2 months' duration, were enrolled. Notes on the study in general: Classification of ophthalmopathy versus stable hyperthyroidism by a 13-signature model yielded 85% to 90% sensitivity and just under 84% specificity. Among expanded thyroid clonotypes above 0.001 frequency, most also occurred in blood.

RNA transcripts were the source from which TCR beta CDR3 regions were amplified. HTBI primers were employed in first-round RT-PCR, then a second-round multiplex PCR followed. TCRdb called the multiplex PCR reads again in MiXCR, with one record for every CDR3 protein. The profile shows about 620,000 distinct CDR3 sequences, 22% of them singletons. This clonotype was recorded at least ten times. What it binds is not known. The sample taken for sequencing was peripheral blood. This TCR came from a woman between 18 and 29 years old with stable Graves' hyperthyroidism. Some clones in this sample may be carry-over from other donors' samples. This chain connects TRBV5-1 to TRBJ1-6; TRBD1 is a possible D gene (6 bases). In DNA form, the CDR3 reads TGCGCCAGCAGCACGAGACAGGCTGAAAATTCACCCCTCCACTTT. Translation gives CASSTRQAENSPLHF.